This entry concerns a single T cell receptor (beta chain). The sample belongs to a study of blood T cell repertoires in COVID-19. The overall study: Italy, Spain and the United States were the sources of the convalescent and acute COVID-19 samples. PBMCs, B-cell-depleted T cells, or T cells were the source of the cDNA or gDNA that made up the material.

V was shortened by 1 base and J by 0 bases, with 10 bases between the two germline ends. Germline CDR1 and CDR2: SGHRS and YFSETQ. The CDR3 extends over 15 amino acids. Authors' processing steps: By means of reference gene primer amplification, nucleated cell counts were estimated. Repertoires were generated with immunoSEQ multiplex PCR, while TCRdb's copy carries only in-frame clones and drops some. V, J and clone size were drawn from that table, and D and trimming were deduced from the DNA. The sample yields around 200,000 clones, 80% to 90% seen once. The TCR sequence derives from a woman aged 45-65 years with acute or convalescent COVID-19. The sequenced material came from peripheral blood. The chain links TRBV5-1 to TRBJ1-1; D not certain. CDR3 region: CASSLSGTVNTEAFF. The CDR3, as DNA: TGCGCCAGCAGCTTGTCAGGCACAGTGAACACTGAAGCTTTCTTT.